This TCR beta chain comes out of a study of OX40 agonist ivuxolimab in advanced cancers. In the study overall: 40% to 50% of patients had received prior checkpoint inhibitor therapy.

Study results and limitations: There was clonal expansion of CD4+ and CD8+ blood T cells by week 6 at 0.1 to 3.0 mg/kg. There were, on average, more expanded clones in CD8+ T cells than in CD4+.

TCRdb keeps only in-frame clones here, not all; method: immunoSEQ multiplex PCR. The sample includes tens of thousands of clones, approximately 90% seen only once; the top ten take roughly 0.56%. Points on this clone: Its antigen is undetermined.

CDR3 length: 12 amino acids. Germline CDR1 and CDR2: SGHDT and YYEEEE. Deletions cut 0 bases from V and 6 bases from J, with 6 bases between. The gene calls are TRBV5-6 and TRBJ2-5; no clear D gene. This sample comprised CD4+ or CD8+ T cells sorted from blood, obtained in a trial of the OX40 agonist ivuxolimab. This sequence was found in an adult with an advanced solid tumor such as melanoma, head and neck, liver or kidney cancer. CDR3 sequence: CASSLASQTQYF. The CDR3 DNA sequence: TGTGCCAGCAGCTTGGCGAGTCAGACCCAGTACTTC. Full variable domain (remainder filled in from reference TRBV5-6 and TRBJ2-5): DAGVTQSPTHLIKTRGQQVTLRCSPKSGHDTVSWYQQALGQGPQFIFQYYEEEERQRGNFPDRFSGHQFPNYSSELNVNALLLGDSALYLCASSLASQTQYFGPGTRLLVL.